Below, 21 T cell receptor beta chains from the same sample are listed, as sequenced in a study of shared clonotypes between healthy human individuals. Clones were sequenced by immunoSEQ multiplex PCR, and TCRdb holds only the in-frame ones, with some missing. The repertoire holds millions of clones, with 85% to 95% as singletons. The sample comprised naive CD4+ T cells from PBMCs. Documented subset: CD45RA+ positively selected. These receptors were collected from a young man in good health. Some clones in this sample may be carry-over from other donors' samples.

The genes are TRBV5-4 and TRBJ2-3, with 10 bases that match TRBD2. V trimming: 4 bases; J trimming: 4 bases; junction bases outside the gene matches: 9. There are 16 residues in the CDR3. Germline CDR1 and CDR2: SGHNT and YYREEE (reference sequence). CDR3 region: CASSGMGLASADTQYF. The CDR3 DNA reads TGTGCCAGCAGCGGAATGGGACTAGCGTCCGCAGATACGCAGTATTTT. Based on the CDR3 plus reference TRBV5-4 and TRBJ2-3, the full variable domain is ETGVTQSPTHLIKTRGQQVTLRCSSQSGHNTVSWYQQALGQGPQFIFQYYREEENGRGNFPPRFSGLQFPNYSSELNVNALELDDSALYLCASSGMGLASADTQYFGPGTRLTVL.

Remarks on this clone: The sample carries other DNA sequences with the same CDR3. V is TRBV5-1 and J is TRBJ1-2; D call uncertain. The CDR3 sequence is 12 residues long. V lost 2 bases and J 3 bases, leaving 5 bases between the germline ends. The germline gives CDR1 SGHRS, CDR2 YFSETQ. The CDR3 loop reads CASSLEDYGYTF. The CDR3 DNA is TGCGCCAGCAGCTTAGAAGACTATGGCTACACCTTC.

CDR3 coding DNA: TGTGCCTGGAGTGTACCTAACAGGGGGCAAAACTATGGCTACACCTTC. Its translation: CAWSVPNRGQNYGYTF. V and J are TRBV30 and TRBJ1-2, with 9 bases that match TRBD1. CDR1 GTSNPN and CDR2 SVGIG come from the germline V gene (reference sequence). V lost 0 bases to trimming and J lost 2 bases; unmatched junction nucleotides: 7. The CDR3 has 16 amino acids.

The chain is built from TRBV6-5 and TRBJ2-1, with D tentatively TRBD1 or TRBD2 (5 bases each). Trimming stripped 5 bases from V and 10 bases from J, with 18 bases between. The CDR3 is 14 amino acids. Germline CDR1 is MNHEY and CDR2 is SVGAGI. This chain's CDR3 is CASSKRDELYEQFF. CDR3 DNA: TGTGCCAGCAGTAAACGGGACGAGCTATACGAGCAGTTCTTC.

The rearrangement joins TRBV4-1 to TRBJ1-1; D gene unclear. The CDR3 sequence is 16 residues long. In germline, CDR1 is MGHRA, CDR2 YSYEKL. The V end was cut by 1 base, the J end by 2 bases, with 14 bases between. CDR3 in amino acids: CASSQGGRLRNTEAFF. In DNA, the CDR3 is TGCGCCAGCAGCCAAGGGGGAAGATTACGAAACACTGAAGCTTTCTTT.

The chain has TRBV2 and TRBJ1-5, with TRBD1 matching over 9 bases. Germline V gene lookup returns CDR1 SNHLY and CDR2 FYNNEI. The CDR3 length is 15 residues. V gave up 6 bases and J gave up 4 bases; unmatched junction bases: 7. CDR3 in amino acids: CASSRDRERNQPQHF. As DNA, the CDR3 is TGTGCCAGCAGCCGGGACAGGGAACGAAATCAGCCCCAGCATTTT. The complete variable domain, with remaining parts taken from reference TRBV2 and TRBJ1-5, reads EPEVTQTPSHQVTQMGQEVILRCVPISNHLYFYWYRQILGQKVEFLVSFYNNEISEKSEIFDDQFSVERPDGSNFTLKIRSTKLEDSAMYFCASSRDRERNQPQHFGDGTRLSIL.

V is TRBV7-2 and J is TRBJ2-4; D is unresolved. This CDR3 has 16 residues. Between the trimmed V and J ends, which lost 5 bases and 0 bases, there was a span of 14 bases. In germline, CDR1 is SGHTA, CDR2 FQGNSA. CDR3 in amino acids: CASSPRLILAKNIQYF. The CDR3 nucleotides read TGTGCCAGCAGCCCCCGACTGATTCTAGCCAAAAACATTCAGTACTTC.

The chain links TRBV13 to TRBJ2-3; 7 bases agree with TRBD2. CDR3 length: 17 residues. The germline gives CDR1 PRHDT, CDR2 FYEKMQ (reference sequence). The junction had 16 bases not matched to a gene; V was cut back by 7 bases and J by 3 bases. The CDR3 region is CASNNREGRLATDTQYF. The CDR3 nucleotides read TGTGCCAGCAACAATAGGGAGGGGCGACTGGCTACAGATACGCAGTATTTT.

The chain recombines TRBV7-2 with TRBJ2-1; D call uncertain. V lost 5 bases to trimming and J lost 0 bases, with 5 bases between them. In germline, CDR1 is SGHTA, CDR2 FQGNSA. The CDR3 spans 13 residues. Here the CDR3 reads CASSASSYNEQFF. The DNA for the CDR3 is TGTGCCAGCAGCGCTTCCTCCTACAATGAGCAGTTCTTC. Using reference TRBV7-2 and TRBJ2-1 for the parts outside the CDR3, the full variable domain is GAGVSQSPSNKVTEKGKDVELRCDPISGHTALYWYRQSLGQGLEFLIYFQGNSAPDKSGLPSDRFSAERTGGSVSTLTIQRTQQEDSAVYLCASSASSYNEQFFGPGTRLTVL.

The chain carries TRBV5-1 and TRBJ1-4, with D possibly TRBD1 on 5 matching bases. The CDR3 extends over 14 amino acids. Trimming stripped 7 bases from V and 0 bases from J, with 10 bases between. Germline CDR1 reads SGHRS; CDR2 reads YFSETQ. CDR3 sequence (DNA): TGCGCCAGCCCGGGGGGTCCAACTAATGAAAAACTGTTTTTT. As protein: CASPGGPTNEKLFF. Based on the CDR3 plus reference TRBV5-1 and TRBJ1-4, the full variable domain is KAGVTQTPRYLIKTRGQQVTLSCSPISGHRSVSWYQQTPGQGLQFLFEYFSETQRNKGNFPGRFSGRQFSNSRSEMNVSTLELGDSALYLCASPGGPTNEKLFFGSGTQLSVL.

The CDR3 here is CASSFGEEAEQYF. The CDR3 coding sequence is TGCGCCAGCAGCTTCGGCGAAGAGGCCGAGCAGTACTTC. V usage is TRBV5-1 and J usage is TRBJ2-7; no reliable D call. With 2 bases removed from V and 6 bases from J, the gap between germline ends came to 12 bases. The CDR3 has 13 amino acids. CDR1 SGHRS and CDR2 YFSETQ come from the germline V gene.

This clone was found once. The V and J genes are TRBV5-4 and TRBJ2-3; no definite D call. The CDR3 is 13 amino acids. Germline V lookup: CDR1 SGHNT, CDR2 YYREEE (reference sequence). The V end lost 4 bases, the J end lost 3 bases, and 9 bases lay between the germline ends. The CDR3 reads CASSRAITDTQYF. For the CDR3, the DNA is TGTGCCAGCAGCCGGGCTATTACAGATACGCAGTATTTT.

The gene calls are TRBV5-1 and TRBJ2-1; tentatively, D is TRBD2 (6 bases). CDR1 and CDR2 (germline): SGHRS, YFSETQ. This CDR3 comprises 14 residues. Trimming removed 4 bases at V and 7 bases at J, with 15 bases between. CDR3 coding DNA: TGCGCCAGCAGCGCACTGACTAGTATTAATGAGCAGTTCTTC. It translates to CASSALTSINEQFF.

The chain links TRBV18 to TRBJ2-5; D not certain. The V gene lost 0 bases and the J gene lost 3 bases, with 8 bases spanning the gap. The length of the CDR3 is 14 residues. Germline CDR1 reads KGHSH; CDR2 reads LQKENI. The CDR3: CASSPPWKEETQYF. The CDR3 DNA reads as TGTGCCAGCTCACCACCGTGGAAGGAAGAGACCCAGTACTTC.

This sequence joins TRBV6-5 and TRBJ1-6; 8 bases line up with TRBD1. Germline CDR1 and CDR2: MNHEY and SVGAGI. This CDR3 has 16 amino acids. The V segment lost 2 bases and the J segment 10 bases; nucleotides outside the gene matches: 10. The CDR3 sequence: CASSYHLGQGSSPLHF. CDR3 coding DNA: TGTGCCAGCAGTTACCACCTCGGACAGGGTAGCTCACCCCTCCACTTT.

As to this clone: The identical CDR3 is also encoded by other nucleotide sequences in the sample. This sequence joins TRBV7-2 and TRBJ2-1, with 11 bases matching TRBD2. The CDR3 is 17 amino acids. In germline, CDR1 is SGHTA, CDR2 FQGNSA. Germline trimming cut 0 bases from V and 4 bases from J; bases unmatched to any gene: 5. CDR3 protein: CASSLASGTSGYNEQFF. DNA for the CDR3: TGTGCCAGCAGCTTAGCGTCGGGGACTAGCGGATACAATGAGCAGTTCTTC.

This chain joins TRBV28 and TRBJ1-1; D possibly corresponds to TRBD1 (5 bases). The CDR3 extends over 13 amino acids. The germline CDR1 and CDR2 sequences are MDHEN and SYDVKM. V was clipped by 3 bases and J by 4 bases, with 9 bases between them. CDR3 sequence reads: CASSLERGTEAFF. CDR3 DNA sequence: TGTGCCAGCAGTTTGGAAAGGGGCACTGAAGCTTTCTTT.

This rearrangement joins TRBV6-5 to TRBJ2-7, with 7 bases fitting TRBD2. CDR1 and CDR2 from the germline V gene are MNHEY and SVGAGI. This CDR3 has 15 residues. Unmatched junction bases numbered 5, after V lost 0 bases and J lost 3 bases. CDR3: CASSYSEREGYEQYF. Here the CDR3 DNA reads TGTGCCAGCAGTTACTCGGAGAGGGAGGGCTACGAGCAGTACTTC.

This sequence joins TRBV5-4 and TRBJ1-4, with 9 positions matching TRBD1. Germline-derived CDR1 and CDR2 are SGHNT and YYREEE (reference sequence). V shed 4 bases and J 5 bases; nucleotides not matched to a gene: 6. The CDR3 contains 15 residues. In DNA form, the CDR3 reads TGTGCCAGCAGCGGGGGACAGGGCCGGAATGAAAAACTGTTTTTT. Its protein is CASSGGQGRNEKLFF.

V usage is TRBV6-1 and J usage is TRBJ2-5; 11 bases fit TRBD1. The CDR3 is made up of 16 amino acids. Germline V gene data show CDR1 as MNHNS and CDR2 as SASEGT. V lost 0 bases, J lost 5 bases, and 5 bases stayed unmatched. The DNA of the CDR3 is TGTGCCAGCAGTGAAGCCAGGACAGGGGGCGCGGAGACCCAGTACTTC. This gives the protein CASSEARTGGAETQYF.

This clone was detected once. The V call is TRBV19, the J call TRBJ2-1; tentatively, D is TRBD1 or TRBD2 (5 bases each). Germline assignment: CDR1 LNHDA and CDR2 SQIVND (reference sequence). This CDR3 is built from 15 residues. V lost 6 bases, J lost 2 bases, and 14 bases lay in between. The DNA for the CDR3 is TGTGCCAGTAGAACTGCAGGGACCCCCTACAATGAGCAGTTCTTC. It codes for CASRTAGTPYNEQFF.